This TCR beta chain was found in a study of monozygotic twins with inflammatory bowel disease. Worth noting for this clonotype: What it recognizes is unknown.

For every TCR library, roughly 3,600 ng of total RNA was used. A 6-nucleotide sample barcode was carried by the UMIs, which template switching added. TCRalpha along with TCRbeta cDNA was subjected to two nested PCRs lasting about 15 and 9 cycles. TCRdb reprocessed the 5' RACE reads; each CDR3 protein has one entry and no DNA is given. The repertoire shows over 200,000 distinct CDR3 sequences; the top ten hold less than 2%. Findings of the study overall: Clonotype overlap with others was lower in IBD patients than in healthy twins, a difference that was greatest with disease activity.

The CDR3 is made up of 14 amino acids. The receptor was isolated from a human donor with ulcerative colitis or Crohn's disease, or a healthy co-twin of an affected twin (not recorded which). This chain links TRBV12-3 or TRBV12-4 with TRBJ1-5. Sequenced sample: blood. The CDR3 here is CASMFTYSNQPQHF.